This passage covers 19 T cell receptor beta chains from one sample sequenced in a study of blood T cell repertoires in COVID-19. Sequencing used immunoSEQ multiplex PCR; TCRdb keeps in-frame clones, though not all of them. The sample records 25,000 or so clones, 75% to 85% being singletons. Sequences were obtained from peripheral blood. Receptors were obtained from a man in his 70s with active COVID-19.

The chain employs TRBV19 and TRBJ1-1, with D hard to call. The CDR3 spans 12 residues. The germline V gene encodes CDR1 LNHDA and CDR2 SQIVND (reference sequence). V was trimmed by 5 bases and J by 6 bases, leaving 10 bases between them. For the CDR3, the DNA is TGTGCCAGTAGTTTCGGGAGACCTGAAGCTTTCTTT. Residues: CASSFGRPEAFF.

This chain joins TRBV2 and TRBJ2-5; 7 nucleotides line up with TRBD1. This CDR3 spans 16 amino acids. The germline gives CDR1 SNHLY, CDR2 FYNNEI. J was trimmed by 3 bases and V by 6 bases; bases with no gene match: 13. For the CDR3, the DNA is TGTGCCAGCAGGCGCCTCAGACAGGGTTGGGAAGAGACCCAGTACTTC. Protein sequence: CASRRLRQGWEETQYF.

The chain recombines TRBV5-1 with TRBJ1-3, with D unclear. V lost 5 bases to trimming and J lost 4 bases, with 16 bases between them. CDR1 is SGHRS, CDR2 YFSETQ, per germline. The CDR3 totals 15 residues. DNA of the CDR3: TGCGCCAGCAGTCCCCAGGCGGGTTCAGGAAACACCATATATTTT. Its translation: CASSPQAGSGNTIYF.

The chain couples TRBV7-9 to TRBJ2-1; the match to TRBD2 covers 13 bases. With 5 bases clipped from V and 9 bases from J, the junction kept 7 bases outside the gene matches. CDR1 is SEHNR, CDR2 FQNEAQ, per germline (reference sequence). The CDR3 consists of 15 residues. DNA of the CDR3: TGTGCCAGCAGCCGCGGGACTAGCGGGGAGAGTGAGCAGTTCTTC. Protein: CASSRGTSGESEQFF.

The V call is TRBV10-3, the J call TRBJ2-5; TRBD2 agrees at 8 bases. Germline V gives CDR1 ENHRY, CDR2 SYGVKD. The V segment lost 2 bases and the J segment 4 bases; nucleotides outside the gene matches: 0. The CDR3 loop spans 13 amino acids. The CDR3 is CAISERGGETQYF. CDR3 sequence (DNA): TGTGCCATCAGTGAGCGGGGGGGAGAGACCCAGTACTTC.

The chain recombines TRBV19 with TRBJ1-2, with 8 nucleotides matching TRBD1. The V segment lost 8 bases and the J segment 4 bases; nucleotides outside the gene matches: 12. The CDR3 has 15 amino acids. Germline V gives CDR1 LNHDA, CDR2 SQIVND (reference sequence). Here the CDR3 DNA reads TGTGCCAGTCTCGACCCAGGGACAGGCGCCTATGGCTACACCTTC. This sequence encodes CASLDPGTGAYGYTF.

The chain is built from TRBV21-1 and TRBJ1-4; no DNA check was done on the table's D call, TRBD1. TRBV21-1 is marked as a pseudogene. The CDR3 contains 16 residues. The CDR3 sequence: CASSKVLGQGFEKLFF. The CDR3 nucleotides read TGTGCCAGCAGCAAGGTTCTGGGACAGGGATTTGAAAAACTGTTTTTT.

About this clone itself: This specimen includes other DNA sequences encoding the same CDR3. The rearrangement links TRBV3-1 (or the pseudogene TRBV3-2) to TRBJ2-7; TRBD1 might be the D (7 bases). CDR3 length equals 16 residues. V gave up 1 base and J gave up 2 bases, with 15 bases separating them. In germline, CDR1 is LGHDT, CDR2 YNNKEL (reference sequence). DNA for the CDR3: TGTGCCAGCAGCCAAGCTCCGCGGGACAGCACCTACGAGCAGTACTTC. It is translated as CASSQAPRDSTYEQYF.

The chain carries TRBV9 and TRBJ1-2, with D perhaps matching TRBD1 (6 bases). Trimming removed 10 bases from V and 3 bases from J, with 16 bases in between. Germline V lookup: CDR1 SGDLS, CDR2 YYNGEE. The CDR3 covers 13 residues. CDR3 DNA: TGTGCCGGTAAAATGACAGGCCACTATGGCTACACCTTC. This encodes CAGKMTGHYGYTF. Full variable domain (missing parts from reference TRBV9 and TRBJ1-2): DSGVTQTPKHLITATGQRVTLRCSPRSGDLSVYWYQQSLDQGLQFLIQYYNGEERAKGNILERFSAQQFPDLHSELNLSSLELGDSALYFCAGKMTGHYGYTFGSGTRLTVV.

This chain links TRBV7-9 with TRBJ2-3; D is uncertain. Germline V gene data show CDR1 as SEHNR and CDR2 as FQNEAQ (reference sequence). Trimming took off 5 bases at V and 4 bases at J, with 4 bases between the two ends. The CDR3 is 11 residues long. In DNA, the CDR3 is TGTGCCAGCAGCCGTTCAGATACGCAGTATTTT. Its translation is CASSRSDTQYF.

The chain carries TRBV2 and TRBJ1-2; TRBD1 aligns across 9 bases. V lost 5 bases to trimming and J lost 14 bases; unmatched junction nucleotides: 9. The CDR3 extends over 12 amino acids. Germline values: CDR1 SNHLY, CDR2 FYNNEI. In DNA form, the CDR3 reads TGTGCCAGCAGTCGGGACAGGGATTCTAGGACCTTC. As protein: CASSRDRDSRTF.

The V call is TRBV5-1, the J call TRBJ1-1; 11 nucleotides align to TRBD1. CDR1 SGHRS and CDR2 YFSETQ come from the germline V gene. Trimming cost V 4 bases and J 2 bases; bases outside gene matches: 1. The CDR3 is 14 amino acids. DNA of the CDR3: TGCGCCAGCAGCCGGACAGGGGGCAACACTGAAGCTTTCTTT. Translated, it gives CASSRTGGNTEAFF.

The chain couples TRBV18 to TRBJ2-3; 9 bases align to TRBD2. CDR1 KGHSH and CDR2 LQKENI come from the germline V gene. There are 15 residues in the CDR3. V dropped 4 bases and J dropped 1; count of bases not matched to a gene: 3. The CDR3 DNA is TGTGCCAGCTCACGGCGGGGGGGCGGCACAGATACGCAGTATTTT. Its protein product is CASSRRGGGTDTQYF. The entire variable domain, with the rest obtained from reference TRBV18 and TRBJ2-3, is as follows: NAGVMQNPRHLVRRRGQEARLRCSPMKGHSHVYWYRQLPEEGLKFMVYLQKENIIDESGMPKERFSAEFPKEGPSILRIQQVVRGDSAAYFCASSRRGGGTDTQYFGPGTRLTVL.

This clone occurred once. The rearrangement joins TRBV19 to TRBJ2-7; D gene unclear. The CDR3 contains 13 residues. The germline CDR1 and CDR2 sequences are LNHDA and SQIVND (reference sequence). Trimming took off 5 bases at V and 0 bases at J, with 8 bases between the two ends. The DNA for the CDR3 is TGTGCCAGTAGTCCCCAAGCCTCCTACGAGCAGTACTTC. Translation gives CASSPQASYEQYF.

The chain has TRBV6-4 and TRBJ1-5; the D gene is possibly TRBD1 (5 bases). Trimming took 0 bases from V and 5 from J, leaving 11 bases between them. In germline, CDR1 is MRHNA, CDR2 SNTAGT. CDR3 size: 15 residues. CDR3 loop: CASSDSRRVDQPQHF. CDR3 bases: TGTGCCAGCAGTGACTCGCGCAGGGTGGATCAGCCCCAGCATTTT.

This clone was picked up a small number of times. V and J are TRBV5-8 and TRBJ1-3, with D possibly TRBD1 on 5 matching bases. This CDR3 is built from 14 residues. The germline V and J ends were trimmed by 8 bases and 0 bases, with 12 bases remaining between them. Germline CDR1 and CDR2: SGHTS and YDEGEE. The DNA of the CDR3 is TGTGCCAGTACCCTTGACAGCTCTGGAAACACCATATATTTT. Residues: CASTLDSSGNTIYF.

The chain uses TRBV6-1 and TRBJ1-3, with TRBD1 as a possible D gene (5 bases). The CDR3 loop spans 17 amino acids. The germline gives CDR1 MNHNS, CDR2 SASEGT. Trimming shortened V by 0 bases and J by 0 bases, and 12 bases separated the two germline ends. CDR3 sequence (DNA): TGTGCCAGCAGTGAAGCGGGGCCCAGGCTCTCTGGAAACACCATATATTTT. Its protein product is CASSEAGPRLSGNTIYF.

As for this clone: This specimen includes other DNA sequences encoding the same CDR3. The J gene is TRBJ1-2, the V gene TRBV7-2; TRBD1 is a possible D gene (6 bases). In germline, CDR1 is SGHTA, CDR2 FQGNSA. The CDR3 length is 14 residues. Deletions cut 2 bases from V and 2 bases from J, with 9 bases between. This CDR3 reads CASSLIQGNYGYTF. Written as DNA, the CDR3 is TGTGCCAGCAGCTTAATTCAGGGGAACTATGGCTACACCTTC.

This chain joins TRBV29-1 and TRBJ2-1, with 7 bases aligning to TRBD2. CDR1 is SQVTM, CDR2 ANQGSEA, per germline. The CDR3 has 15 residues. Trimming removed 7 bases from V and 6 bases from J; junction bases left unmatched: 15. The CDR3 region is CSAVPAGVIFNEQFF. The CDR3, as DNA: TGCAGCGCGGTCCCCGCGGGAGTTATTTTCAATGAGCAGTTCTTC.